Below are 31 T cell receptor beta chains sequenced from a single sample in a study of Graves' ophthalmopathy and Graves' hyperthyroidism. Amplification of the TCR beta CDR3 regions used RNA transcripts (as template). The first-round RT-PCR employed HTBI primers together with the Qiagen OneStep RT-PCR kit. A multiplex PCR was then performed as the second round. TCRdb passed the multiplex PCR reads through MiXCR, listing each CDR3 protein once. The sample lists about 1.2 million distinct CDR3 sequences, less than 45% occurring once. Sample: peripheral blood or thyroid tissue (not recorded which). Every receptor here comes from an adult man with Graves' hyperthyroidism.

In this sample, this clonotype turned up many times. V usage is TRBV12-3 or TRBV12-4 and J usage is TRBJ2-7; D remains unclear. V lost 4 bases and J 4 bases, leaving 8 bases between the germline ends. This CDR3 is 12 amino acids long. This CDR3 is CASSSHTYEQYF. CDR3 coding DNA: TGTGCCAGCAGTTCCCACACGTACGAGCAGTACTTC.

The table lists this clonotype with a few counts. The V and J genes are TRBV10-3 and TRBJ2-2, with 14 bases lining up with TRBD2. CDR1 and CDR2 from the germline V gene are ENHRY and SYGVKD. The CDR3 spans 15 residues. V trimming: 10 bases; J trimming: 4 bases; junction bases outside the gene matches: 5. For the CDR3, the DNA is TGTGCCACCGGGACTAGCGGGAGCTCCACCGGGGAGCTGTTTTTT. The encoded protein is CATGTSGSSTGELFF.

Remarks on this clonotype: An end of the junction does not agree with germline; a read error may underlie this. The rearrangement joins TRBV12-3 or TRBV12-4 to TRBJ2-7; tentative D call: TRBD1 (7 bases). CDR3 length: 13 amino acids. The CDR3 region has the DNA TGTGCCGGCAGCCAAGCAGGGGGGCCAACTCGGAACTTC. Translated, it gives CAGSQAGGPTRNF.

The rearrangement links TRBV10-3 to TRBJ2-6; either TRBD1 or TRBD2 may fit D (6 bases each). Trimming pared 9 bases from V and 4 bases from J, leaving 19 bases between. Germline CDR1 and CDR2: ENHRY and SYGVKD. There are 16 residues in the CDR3. CDR3 nucleotide sequence: TGTGCCATTAGAGGGGGGACGAACACCGGGGCCAACGTCCTGACTTTC. Its protein product is CAIRGGTNTGANVLTF.

This clonotype was counted ten times or more. The chain has TRBV10-3 and TRBJ1-1; TRBD1 aligns across 11 bases. This CDR3 spans 14 amino acids. The V gene end was trimmed by 7 bases and the J gene end by 5 bases; junction bases not matched to a gene: 6. Germline assignment: CDR1 ENHRY and CDR2 SYGVKD. The CDR3 DNA follows: TGTGCCATCATCCTCGGGACAGGGGGAACTGAAGCTTTCTTT. Its protein is CAIILGTGGTEAFF.

The V and J genes are TRBV3-1 and TRBJ2-7, with no clear D. The germline gives CDR1 LGHDT, CDR2 YNNKEL (reference sequence). This CDR3 region has 13 residues. V gave up 6 bases and J gave up 7 bases, with 16 bases separating them. CDR3: CASSHGPGAEQYF. CDR3 nucleotides: TGTGCCAGCAGTCACGGCCCCGGAGCGGAGCAGTACTTC.

This clonotype came up many times. The rearrangement joins TRBV5-1 to TRBJ1-1; 7 nucleotides match TRBD1. CDR3 size: 14 residues. Trimming at V came to 4 bases and at J to 5 bases, leaving 8 bases not matched to a gene. Looked up from germline, CDR1 is SGHRS and CDR2 is YFSETQ. The CDR3 protein is CASSLQQGQTEAFF. The CDR3 DNA is TGCGCCAGCAGCCTACAACAGGGGCAGACTGAAGCTTTCTTT.

The chain links TRBV24-1 to TRBJ1-3; 7 bases match TRBD1. The ends lost 3 bases at V and 3 bases at J; junction bases unmatched: 4. CDR1 is KGHDR, CDR2 SFDVKD, per germline. This CDR3 comprises 15 residues. The CDR3 DNA reads TGTGCCACCAGTGATCCTCGACAGGGTGGAAACACCATATATTTT. Amino acids: CATSDPRQGGNTIYF.

Many counts were recorded for this clonotype. CDR3 amino acids: CASSSPVGTGISYEQYF. The DNA for the CDR3 is TGTGCCAGCAGCTCTCCTGTGGGGACAGGCATCTCCTACGAGCAGTACTTC. The chain uses TRBV7-8 and TRBJ2-7; 8 bases match TRBD1. J was trimmed by 0 bases and V by 4 bases; bases with no gene match: 11. Germline CDR1 is SGHVS and CDR2 is FQNEAQ. The length of the CDR3 is 17 residues.

This clonotype occurred many times. The genes are TRBV7-2 and TRBJ2-5, with a possible D match to TRBD1 (5 bases). Trimming shortened V by 5 bases and J by 5 bases, and 12 bases separated the two germline ends. From germline, CDR1 is SGHTA and CDR2 FQGNSA. This CDR3 region has 13 residues. The CDR3 coding sequence is TGTGCCAGCAGCCGCCCAGGGTTGGAGACCCAGTACTTC. It yields the protein CASSRPGLETQYF.

The J gene is TRBJ2-7, the V gene TRBV10-1, with a weak D call TRBD2 (6 bases). The germline V gene has CDR1 WNHNN and CDR2 SYGVQD (reference sequence). Trimming removed 10 bases from V and 3 bases from J, with 13 bases in between. This CDR3 comprises 12 residues. The CDR3 nucleotides are TGCGCCACGGGAGAGGGAATCTACGAGCAGTACTTC. This codes for CATGEGIYEQYF.

At least ten counts were recorded for this clonotype. This sequence joins TRBV20-1 and TRBJ2-7, with D perhaps TRBD1 (5 bases). The CDR3 sequence is 13 residues long. Germline lookup yields CDR1 DFQATT and CDR2 SNEGSKA (reference sequence). The germline V and J ends were trimmed by 0 bases and 4 bases, with 10 bases remaining between them. The CDR3 nucleotides read TGCAGTGCTAGAGAAACAGGCGAATACGAGCAGTACTTC. This sequence encodes CSARETGEYEQYF.

This clonotype was recorded many times. The chain recombines TRBV6-5 with TRBJ2-7, with D maybe TRBD2 (7 bases). Germline V gene sequence: CDR1 MNHEY, CDR2 SVGAGI. The ends were cut back, 5 bases at V and 4 bases at J, with 21 bases in the middle. The CDR3 is 16 amino acids. The CDR3 nucleotides are TGTGCCAGCAGTAACCTGGGGGCGGGAGTGCAGTACGAGCAGTACTTC. Its translation is CASSNLGAGVQYEQYF.

At least ten counts were recorded for this clonotype. The genes are TRBV12-3 or TRBV12-4 and TRBJ1-5, with no clear D. Trimming removed 8 bases at V and 4 bases at J, with 12 bases between. The CDR3 totals 13 residues. The CDR3 sequence is CASGYGPNQPQHF. DNA for the CDR3: TGTGCCAGCGGCTACGGTCCAAATCAGCCCCAGCATTTT.

This clonotype has ten or more counts. V is TRBV10-3 and J is TRBJ2-7, with 7 bases lining up with TRBD1. CDR3 length: 16 amino acids. After removal of 3 bases from V and 2 bases from J, the junction contained 10 bases not matched to a gene. CDR1 is ENHRY and CDR2 is SYGVKD in the germline V gene. The CDR3 DNA sequence: TGTGCCATCAGTGACCTGGTTGGGGACAGAGCCTACGAGCAGTACTTC. It translates to CAISDLVGDRAYEQYF.

The chain links TRBV7-9 to TRBJ2-7, with D unresolved. V lost 6 bases and J 6 bases, leaving 15 bases between the germline ends. CDR3 length: 13 residues. Germline V gene sequence: CDR1 SEHNR, CDR2 FQNEAQ (reference sequence). The CDR3 region is CASSFPLPGEQYF. CDR3 coding DNA: TGTGCCAGCAGTTTCCCCCTCCCCGGCGAGCAGTACTTC.

CDR3 sequence: CASSHRPLASYEQYF. The CDR3 DNA is TGCGCCAGCAGCCACCGACCCTTGGCGAGCTACGAGCAGTACTTC. The rearrangement joins TRBV4-3 to TRBJ2-7; no definite D call. Trimming took 3 bases from V and 3 from J, leaving 15 bases between them. The CDR3 sequence is 15 residues long. CDR1 is LGHNA, CDR2 YSLEER, per germline.

This clonotype was recorded a few times. The chain has TRBV3-1 and TRBJ2-7; the match to TRBD1 covers 7 bases. The CDR3 contains 16 residues. V was clipped by 0 bases and J by 1 base; unmatched bases: 6. CDR1 is LGHDT, CDR2 YNNKEL, per germline (reference sequence). CDR3 residues: CASSQDLGQESYEQYF. The CDR3 bases are TGTGCCAGCAGCCAAGATTTAGGACAGGAGTCCTACGAGCAGTACTTC.

The chain employs TRBV27 and TRBJ1-4; the D gene is possibly TRBD1 (5 bases). Trimming pared 10 bases from V and 8 bases from J, leaving 26 bases between. The CDR3 contains 16 residues. Germline V lookup: CDR1 MNHEY, CDR2 SMNVEV (reference sequence). The CDR3 DNA is TGTGCCAAGTCTCCCGGGAGAGGGGCTAGAGTCGAAAAACTGTTTTTT. This encodes CAKSPGRGARVEKLFF.

The rearrangement links TRBV20-1 to TRBJ1-5; TRBD1 is a possible D gene (6 bases). The CDR3 has 13 amino acids. V lost 6 bases and J 5 bases, leaving 14 bases between the germline ends. The germline gives CDR1 DFQATT, CDR2 SNEGSKA (reference sequence). CDR3 DNA sequence: TGCAGTGCCGAGGACAGTTTGGATCAGCCCCAGCATTTT. The encoded protein is CSAEDSLDQPQHF.

This clonotype appeared once. The chain has TRBV7-2 and TRBJ1-1; 9 bases are shared with TRBD1. This CDR3 is built from 15 residues. The ends lost 7 bases at V and 1 base at J; junction bases unmatched: 7. The germline CDR1 and CDR2 sequences are SGHTA and FQGNSA. In DNA form, the CDR3 reads TGTGCCAGCACCCCAGGACAGGGGCGGAACACTGAAGCTTTCTTT. Its protein product is CASTPGQGRNTEAFF. The complete variable domain, with remaining parts taken from reference TRBV7-2 and TRBJ1-1, reads GAGVSQSPSNKVTEKGKDVELRCDPISGHTALYWYRQSLGQGLEFLIYFQGNSAPDKSGLPSDRFSAERTGGSVSTLTIQRTQQEDSAVYLCASTPGQGRNTEAFFGQGTRLTVV.

A few counts support this clonotype. CDR3 coding DNA: TGTGCCAGCAGTTTAGTCCGGGGGCACGGTGGACCCCTCCACTTT. Translated: CASSLVRGHGGPLHF. The V call is TRBV6-6, the J call TRBJ1-6, with D maybe TRBD1 (6 bases). The germline CDR1 and CDR2 sequences are MNHNY and SVGAGI (reference sequence). The germline V and J ends were trimmed by 4 bases and 12 bases, with 19 bases remaining between them. The CDR3 extends over 15 amino acids.

This clonotype showed up just a few times. The CDR3 DNA is TGTGCCAGCAGTTACTCGAAGCGGGACCACTCCTACGAGCAGTACTTC. Residues: CASSYSKRDHSYEQYF. V usage is TRBV12-3 or TRBV12-4 and J usage is TRBJ2-7; TRBD2 matches 7 bases. Unmatched junction bases numbered 9, after V lost 4 bases and J lost 0 bases. The CDR3 has 16 amino acids.

The chain recombines TRBV19 with TRBJ2-7; D gene ambiguous. The germline V gene encodes CDR1 LNHDA and CDR2 SQIVND (reference sequence). The CDR3 totals 14 residues. V was clipped by 9 bases and J by 5 bases, with 20 bases between them. The DNA for the CDR3 is TGTGCCAGCAGTGAACCATCGGGCGCTCACGAGCAGTACTTC. Its translation is CASSEPSGAHEQYF.

Regarding this clonotype: A much larger clone lies a single base off, so this may be a read error. The chain has TRBV9 and TRBJ1-4; D uncertain. This CDR3 comprises 14 residues. Germline assignment: CDR1 SGDLS and CDR2 YYNGEE. V gave up 2 bases and J gave up 3 bases, with 8 bases separating them. The DNA of the CDR3 is TGTGCCAGCAGCGTCCCCCCGTCTAATGAAAAACTGTTTTTT. It is translated as CASSVPPSNEKLFF.

For this clonotype: A much larger clone differs from this one at a single base, so this may be a read error. CDR3 in amino acids: CSARWQNNRPQHF. CDR3 bases: TGCAGTGCCAGGTGGCAGAACAATCGGCCCCAGCATTTT. The V gene is TRBV20-1, the J gene TRBJ1-5; no definite D call. Germline CDR1 reads DFQATT; CDR2 reads SNEGSKA (reference sequence). The CDR3 is 13 amino acids.

There are many counts of this clonotype. This chain uses TRBV7-9 with TRBJ1-3; D is ambiguous. Trimming cost V 5 bases and J 0 bases, with 11 bases left between them. The germline V gene encodes CDR1 SEHNR and CDR2 FQNEAQ (reference sequence). The CDR3 totals 15 residues. The CDR3 region has the DNA TGTGCCAGCAGCGCCTCTGGCAGCTCTGGAAACACCATATATTTT. This translates into CASSASGSSGNTIYF.

Of note for this clonotype: A read error may explain this, as a much larger clone is one base away. The conserved phenylalanine or tryptophan is not found at the CDR3 terminus, so this likely reflects a read error. The chain combines TRBV10-3 with TRBJ1-2, with a tentative D call TRBD1 (5 bases). The CDR3 spans 14 residues. CDR1 is ENHRY and CDR2 is SYGVKD in the germline V gene. CDR3 nucleotide sequence: TGTGCCAGCAGTTCGTCAGGGCTTAACTATGGCTACACCCTC. Amino acids: CASSSSGLNYGYTL.

This clonotype was recorded a few times. V usage is TRBV7-2 and J usage is TRBJ1-2; D remains unclear. Germline CDR1 reads SGHTA; CDR2 reads FQGNSA. The CDR3 spans 15 residues. Trimming removed 5 bases at V and 7 bases at J, with 20 bases between. Here the CDR3 DNA reads TGTGCCAGCAGCCCCGGGCCGTCCAAGTCGGGTGGCTACACCTTC. This codes for CASSPGPSKSGGYTF.

Concerning this clonotype itself: This may be a read error: a much more frequent sequence differs by one nucleotide. CDR3 nucleotides: TGTGCCACCAGCAGCACGTTTAGTTCACCCCTCCACTTT. The encoded protein is CATSSTFSSPLHF. The chain recombines TRBV15 with TRBJ1-6; D not certain. The CDR3 is 13 amino acids. Trimming shortened V by 3 bases and J by 9 bases, and 9 bases separated the two germline ends. Per the germline V gene, CDR1 is LNHNV and CDR2 is YYDKDF (reference sequence).

V and J are TRBV2 and TRBJ2-7, with 7 bases matching TRBD1. This CDR3 spans 15 amino acids. The V segment lost 2 bases and the J segment 5 bases; nucleotides outside the gene matches: 9. Germline V gene lookup returns CDR1 SNHLY and CDR2 FYNNEI. The CDR3 reads CASSEKQGSSHEQYF. As DNA, the CDR3 is TGTGCCAGCAGTGAAAAACAGGGGTCTTCACACGAGCAGTACTTC. The entire variable domain, with the rest obtained from reference TRBV2 and TRBJ2-7, is as follows: EPEVTQTPSHQVTQMGQEVILRCVPISNHLYFYWYRQILGQKVEFLVSFYNNEISEKSEIFDDQFSVERPDGSNFTLKIRSTKLEDSAMYFCASSEKQGSSHEQYFGPGTRLTVT.